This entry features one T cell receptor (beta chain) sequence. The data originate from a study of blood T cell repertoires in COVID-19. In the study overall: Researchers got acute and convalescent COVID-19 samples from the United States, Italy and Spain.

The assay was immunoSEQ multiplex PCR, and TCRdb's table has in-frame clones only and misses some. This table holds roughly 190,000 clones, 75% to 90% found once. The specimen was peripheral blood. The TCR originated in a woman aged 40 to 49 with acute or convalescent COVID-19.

Here the CDR3 DNA reads TGTGCCACCAGCAGAAAAGCCTATCAGGCTAACTATGGCTACACCTTC. Its protein product is CATSRKAYQANYGYTF. The chain is built from TRBV15 and TRBJ1-2; D is ambiguous. The CDR3 is made up of 16 amino acids. V was cut by 2 bases and J by 0 bases, with 13 bases left in between. The germline gives CDR1 LNHNV, CDR2 YYDKDF (reference sequence).